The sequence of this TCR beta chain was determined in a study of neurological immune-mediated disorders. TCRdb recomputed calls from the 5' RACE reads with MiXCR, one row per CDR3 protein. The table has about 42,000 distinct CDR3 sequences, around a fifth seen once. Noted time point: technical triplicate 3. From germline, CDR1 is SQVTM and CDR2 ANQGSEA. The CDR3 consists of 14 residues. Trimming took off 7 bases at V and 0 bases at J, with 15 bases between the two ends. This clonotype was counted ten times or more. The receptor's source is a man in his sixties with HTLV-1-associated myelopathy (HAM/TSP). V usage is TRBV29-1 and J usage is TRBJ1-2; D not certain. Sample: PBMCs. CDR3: CSAVLPSSNYGYTF. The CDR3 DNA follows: TGCAGCGCAGTCTTACCCTCATCTAACTATGGCTACACCTTC.